This T cell receptor (beta chain) was identified in a study of OX40 agonist ivuxolimab in advanced cancers. Study-level background: As their treatment, patients were administered ivuxolimab, an agonistic anti-OX40 (CD134) antibody. Every 2 weeks, patients received ivuxolimab intravenously, dosed at 0.01 to 10 mg/kg. The study, taken as a whole, reports: Partial responders treated at 0.1-3.0 mg/kg exhibited clonal expansion among the lowest measured.

Remarks on this clone: Its antigen is as yet unknown.

The repertoire was sequenced with immunoSEQ multiplex PCR; TCRdb's copy has only in-frame clones and lacks some. The table has around 63,000 clones, roughly 84% seen once. The source was CD4+ or CD8+ T cells sorted from blood, collected in a trial of the OX40 agonist ivuxolimab. This TCR was recovered from an adult with an advanced solid tumor such as melanoma, head and neck, liver or kidney cancer.

In DNA, the CDR3 is TGTGCCAGCAGTCGAGCGGGAGGGGGTCAAGAGACCCAGTACTTC. It codes for CASSRAGGGQETQYF. This chain joins TRBV6-5 and TRBJ2-5; TRBD2 aligns across 10 bases. Germline CDR1 and CDR2: MNHEY and SVGAGI. This CDR3 has 15 residues. V lost 5 bases, J lost 2 bases, and 5 bases stayed unmatched.